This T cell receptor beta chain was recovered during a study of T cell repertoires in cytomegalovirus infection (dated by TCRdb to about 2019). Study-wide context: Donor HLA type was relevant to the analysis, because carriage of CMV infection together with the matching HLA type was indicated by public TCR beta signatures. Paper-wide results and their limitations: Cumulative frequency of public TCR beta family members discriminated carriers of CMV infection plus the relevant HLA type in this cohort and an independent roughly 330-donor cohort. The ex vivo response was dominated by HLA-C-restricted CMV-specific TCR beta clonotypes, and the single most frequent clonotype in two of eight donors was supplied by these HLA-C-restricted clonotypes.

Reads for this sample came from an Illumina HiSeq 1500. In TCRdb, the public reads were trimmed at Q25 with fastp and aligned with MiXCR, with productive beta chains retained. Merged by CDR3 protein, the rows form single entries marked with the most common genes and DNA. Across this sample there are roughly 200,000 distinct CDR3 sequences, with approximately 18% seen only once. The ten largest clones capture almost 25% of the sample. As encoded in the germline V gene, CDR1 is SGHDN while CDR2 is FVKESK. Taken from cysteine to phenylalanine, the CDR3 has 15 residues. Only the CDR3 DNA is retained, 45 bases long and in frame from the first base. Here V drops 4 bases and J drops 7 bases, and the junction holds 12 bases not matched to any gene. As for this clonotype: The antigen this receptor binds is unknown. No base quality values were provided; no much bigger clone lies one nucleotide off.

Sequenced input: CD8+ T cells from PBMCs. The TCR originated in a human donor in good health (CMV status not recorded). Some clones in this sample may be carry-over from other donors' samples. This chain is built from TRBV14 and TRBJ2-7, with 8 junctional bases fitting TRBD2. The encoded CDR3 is CASSPGRGLLREQYF. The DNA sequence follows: TGTGCCAGCAGCCCCGGGAGGGGCCTTTTACGGGAGCAGTACTTC.